The rows below give T cell receptor beta chains drawn from one sample of a study of shared clonotypes between healthy human individuals. The data were produced by immunoSEQ multiplex PCR, yet TCRdb's version contains in-frame clones alone and is incomplete. The repertoire holds 2 million to 3 million clones, with approximately 90% as singletons. The material sequenced was naive CD4+ T cells sorted from blood. The receptor source for this set is a man between 18 and 29 years old in good health. The CDR3 runs from the conserved cysteine through the conserved F or W.

j_call: TRBJ2-7; v_call: TRBV18; cdr3_length: 15; cdr3_aa: CASSPRDRQTYEQYF
j_call: TRBJ2-7; v_call: TRBV5-1; cdr3_length: 15; cdr3_aa: CASSDLIAARGEQYF
j_call: TRBJ1-2; v_call: TRBV20-1; cdr3_length: 11; cdr3_aa: CSAGGDPGYTF
j_call: TRBJ2-7; v_call: TRBV6-5; cdr3_length: 14; cdr3_aa: CASSRFGVTYEQYF
j_call: TRBJ1-6; v_call: TRBV30; cdr3_length: 14; cdr3_aa: CAWSVWGINSPLHF
j_call: TRBJ1-1; v_call: TRBV6-6; cdr3_length: 14; cdr3_aa: CASSARDWNTEAFF
j_call: TRBJ2-3; v_call: TRBV10-3; cdr3_length: 14; cdr3_aa: CAISDLDRSKTQYF
j_call: TRBJ1-2; v_call: TRBV7-9; cdr3_length: 15; cdr3_aa: CASSLATGTNYGYTF
j_call: TRBJ1-2; v_call: TRBV18; cdr3_length: 14; cdr3_aa: CASSPPLHDYGYTF
j_call: TRBJ1-4; v_call: TRBV4-1; cdr3_length: 16; cdr3_aa: CASSRDNRGGNEKLFF
j_call: TRBJ2-1; v_call: TRBV19; cdr3_length: 15; cdr3_aa: CASSISVRSYNEQFF
j_call: TRBJ2-3; v_call: TRBV11-3; cdr3_length: 20; cdr3_aa: CASSLGLRGVGLADTDTQYF
j_call: TRBJ2-2; v_call: TRBV6-6; cdr3_length: 13; cdr3_aa: CASHNWDVGELFF
j_call: TRBJ2-5; v_call: TRBV5-1; cdr3_length: 16; cdr3_aa: CASSSPRAPGGETQYF
j_call: TRBJ1-4; v_call: TRBV10-3; cdr3_length: 15; cdr3_aa: CAISESGTGLGKLFF
j_call: TRBJ2-7; v_call: TRBV5-1; cdr3_length: 13; cdr3_aa: CASSTDGPYEQYF
j_call: TRBJ2-1; v_call: TRBV7-2; cdr3_length: 15; cdr3_aa: CASSLEAYSYNEQFF
j_call: TRBJ1-1; v_call: TRBV5-6; cdr3_length: 15; cdr3_aa: CASSLFYTVNTEAFF
j_call: TRBJ2-1; v_call: TRBV7-9; cdr3_length: 13; cdr3_aa: CASSLVAKGREFF
j_call: TRBJ1-2; v_call: TRBV29-1; cdr3_length: 12; cdr3_aa: CSVFWGVDGYTF
j_call: TRBJ2-2; v_call: TRBV5-1; cdr3_length: 12; cdr3_aa: CASGGNTGELFF
j_call: TRBJ1-2; v_call: TRBV10-3; cdr3_length: 12; cdr3_aa: CAITTVDYGYTF
j_call: TRBJ1-5; v_call: TRBV7-2; cdr3_length: 16; cdr3_aa: CASSPFGTVGNQPQHF
j_call: TRBJ2-7; v_call: TRBV7-2; cdr3_length: 14; cdr3_aa: CASSRTSGRYEQYF
j_call: TRBJ1-4; v_call: TRBV2; cdr3_length: 15; cdr3_aa: CASRVDRGWKEKLFF
j_call: TRBJ1-3; v_call: TRBV6-1; cdr3_length: 13; cdr3_aa: CASRGSGGNTIYF
j_call: TRBJ2-5; v_call: TRBV19; cdr3_length: 13; cdr3_aa: CASSIEPGETQYF
j_call: TRBJ2-5; v_call: TRBV5-1; cdr3_length: 14; cdr3_aa: CASRSLETRETQYF
j_call: TRBJ1-2; v_call: TRBV19; cdr3_length: 12; cdr3_aa: CASSTRTGGYTF
j_call: TRBJ1-5; v_call: TRBV21-1; cdr3_length: 14; cdr3_aa: CASSGRQGNQPQHF
j_call: TRBJ2-5; v_call: TRBV2; cdr3_length: 12; cdr3_aa: CASRDLQETQYF
j_call: TRBJ1-4; v_call: TRBV4-3; cdr3_length: 17; cdr3_aa: CASSQGSTWATNEKLFF
j_call: TRBJ2-6; v_call: TRBV14; cdr3_length: 14; cdr3_aa: CASSLFSGANVLTF
j_call: TRBJ1-5; v_call: TRBV30; cdr3_length: 12; cdr3_aa: CAWDRGNQPQHF
j_call: TRBJ2-2; v_call: TRBV6-6; cdr3_length: 13; cdr3_aa: CASSYGHTGELFF
j_call: TRBJ2-5; v_call: TRBV15; cdr3_length: 15; cdr3_aa: CATSRNGANQETQYF
j_call: TRBJ2-1; v_call: TRBV19; cdr3_length: 17; cdr3_aa: CASSIGPGPTAYNEQFF
j_call: TRBJ2-7; v_call: TRBV10-1; cdr3_length: 13; cdr3_aa: CASSLDGTYEQYF
j_call: TRBJ1-1; v_call: TRBV28; cdr3_length: 15; cdr3_aa: CASTPPGARGTEAFF
j_call: TRBJ2-3; v_call: TRBV18; cdr3_length: 15; cdr3_aa: CASSPPPSEADTQYF
j_call: TRBJ2-7; v_call: TRBV6-5; cdr3_length: 13; cdr3_aa: CASRTVGGYEQYF